This passage covers 17 T cell receptor beta chains from one sample sequenced in a study of human T cells and chemical hapten exposure (dated by TCRdb to the early 2020s). The method behind the library was RACE. TCRdb records NextSeq 500 as the sequencer. Clones were called with MiXCR by TCRdb after fastp trimmed the public reads at Q25, and only in-frame beta chains were retained. Records with the same CDR3 protein are collapsed into one entry carrying the most frequent genes and DNA. In all, the sample holds fewer than 300,000 distinct CDR3 sequences, and 7.7% of those were seen once. The ten largest clones capture about 1.1% of the sample. The time point label, as the study defines it: pre-sensitization, week 0. Reading the label with the study, this specimen's treatment or condition is: therapeutic diphenylcyclopropenone sensitization with weekly scalp DPC. Specimen: whole blood, collected in connection with sensitization to the hapten diphenylcyclopropenone (DPC). The receptors come from a man aged 18 to 35 with alopecia areata. Some clones in this sample may be carry-over from other donors' samples.

V is TRBV29-1 and J is TRBJ1-6; D is possibly TRBD1 (5 bases). This CDR3 has 13 amino acids. Per the germline V gene, CDR1 is SQVTM and CDR2 is ANQGSEA. The V and J ends lost 7 bases and 5 bases respectively, with 12 bases between them. The CDR3 nucleotides read TGCAGCGCCGGGGACGGAAATAATTCACCCCTCCACTTT. Its translation: CSAGDGNNSPLHF.

The genes are TRBV29-1 and TRBJ1-2, with D uncertain. CDR1 and CDR2 (germline): SQVTM, ANQGSEA. V was cut by 3 bases and J by 7 bases, with 15 bases left in between. This CDR3 region has 13 residues. CDR3 nucleotide sequence: TGCAGCGTTGAGGGCGTCGCCCTAGGTGGCTACACCTTC. Translating it yields CSVEGVALGGYTF.

This clonotype was seen only a few times. The chain carries TRBV12-3 or TRBV12-4 and TRBJ2-3, with D perhaps matching TRBD1 or TRBD2 (5 bases each). Trimming cost V 5 bases and J 4 bases, with 10 bases left between them. The CDR3 consists of 13 residues. This CDR3 reads CASSGGGADTQYF. As DNA, the CDR3 is TGTGCCAGCAGTGGGGGTGGTGCAGATACGCAGTATTTT.

This clonotype was detected many times. This chain uses TRBV7-8 with TRBJ2-7; D possibly corresponds to TRBD2 (5 bases). Germline V gene sequence: CDR1 SGHVS, CDR2 FQNEAQ. V lost 1 base and J 4 bases, leaving 8 bases between the germline ends. The CDR3 runs 13 residues. The CDR3 here is CASSLDAGYEQYV. The CDR3 DNA is TGTGCCAGCAGCTTAGACGCGGGTTACGAGCAGTACGTC.

The chain links TRBV4-1 to TRBJ1-1; no clear D. Germline CDR1 and CDR2: MGHRA and YSYEKL. The V and J ends lost 2 bases and 0 bases respectively, with 16 bases between them. This CDR3 contains 17 residues. The CDR3, as DNA: TGCGCCAGCAGCCAATCACCTTCCGAAACGGTGAACACTGAAGCTTTCTTT. It translates to CASSQSPSETVNTEAFF.

In its sample, this clonotype was seen many times. The chain is built from TRBV6-2 or TRBV6-3 and TRBJ2-1, with TRBD1 matching over 7 bases. In germline, CDR1 is MNHEY, CDR2 SVGEGT. Trimming removed 2 bases from V and 10 bases from J; junction bases left unmatched: 8. The CDR3 loop spans 14 amino acids. The CDR3 loop is CASSYGRGIGEQFF. As DNA, the CDR3 is TGTGCCAGCAGTTACGGCAGGGGGATTGGGGAGCAGTTCTTC.

This clonotype was seen repeatedly, ten times or more. The V and J genes are TRBV5-6 and TRBJ1-5; the match to TRBD1 covers 7 bases. The V segment lost 0 bases and the J segment 4 bases; nucleotides outside the gene matches: 4. The germline gives CDR1 SGHDT, CDR2 YYEEEE. The CDR3 sequence is 15 residues long. CDR3 region: CASSLGTGQNQPQHF. The CDR3 DNA sequence: TGTGCCAGCAGCTTGGGGACAGGACAGAATCAGCCCCAGCATTTT.

This sequence joins TRBV7-2 and TRBJ2-3; D not certain. The CDR3 runs to 14 residues. Germline loops: CDR1 SGHTA, CDR2 FQGNSA. Deletions cut 3 bases from V and 0 bases from J, with 7 bases between. CDR3 nucleotide sequence: TGTGCCAGCAGCTTGCGTCCTAGCACAGATACGCAGTATTTT. It yields the protein CASSLRPSTDTQYF.

This clonotype was picked up a small number of times. The V call is TRBV5-1, the J call TRBJ1-6, with D perhaps matching TRBD1 (5 bases). Trimming took 5 bases from V and 7 from J, leaving 16 bases between them. Germline-derived CDR1 and CDR2 are SGHRS and YFSETQ. CDR3 length equals 15 residues. The CDR3 is CASSREGSLNSPLHF. The DNA for the CDR3 is TGCGCCAGCAGTCGAGAGGGGAGTTTGAATTCACCCCTCCACTTT.

The chain links TRBV10-3 to TRBJ1-1, with TRBD1 as a possible D gene (5 bases). V lost 1 base to trimming and J lost 1 base, with 19 bases between them. Germline CDR1 and CDR2: ENHRY and SYGVKD. This CDR3 comprises 18 residues. CDR3 DNA: TGTGCCATCAGTGAGTTCGGGACTCCCGCCGGCGGGAACACTGAAGCTTTCTTT. Amino acid sequence: CAISEFGTPAGGNTEAFF.

This chain connects TRBV4-1 to TRBJ1-1; D gene uncertain. CDR3 size: 14 residues. The germline gives CDR1 MGHRA, CDR2 YSYEKL. Deletions cut 6 bases from V and 3 bases from J, with 14 bases between. The DNA for the CDR3 is TGCGCCAGCAGACCTTTGCTACGGTACACTGAAGCTTTCTTT. Translated: CASRPLLRYTEAFF.

This clonotype was seen only a few times. The CDR3 DNA is TGTGCCAGCCTAGCGGGGTATACCGGGGAGCTGTTTTTT. Amino acid sequence: CASLAGYTGELFF. The chain recombines TRBV2 with TRBJ2-2; the match to TRBD2 covers 9 bases. Germline assignment: CDR1 SNHLY and CDR2 FYNNEI. The CDR3 has 13 residues. The junction had 3 bases not matched to a gene; V was cut back by 8 bases and J by 5 bases.

This clonotype has a handful of counts. The chain employs TRBV7-2 and TRBJ2-5, with TRBD2 matching over 8 bases. With 6 bases clipped from V and 1 base from J, the junction kept 7 bases outside the gene matches. Germline loops: CDR1 SGHTA, CDR2 FQGNSA. The CDR3 sequence is 15 residues long. CDR3 nucleotide sequence: TGTGCCAGCAGGGAACCGCGGGGGGCCCAAGAGACCCAGTACTTC. Translated, it gives CASREPRGAQETQYF. The variable domain in full, with the rest retrieved from reference TRBV7-2 and TRBJ2-5, is GAGVSQSPSNKVTEKGKDVELRCDPISGHTALYWYRQSLGQGLEFLIYFQGNSAPDKSGLPSDRFSAERTGGSVSTLTIQRTQQEDSAVYLCASREPRGAQETQYFGPGTRLLVL.

The CDR3 region has the DNA TGCGCCAGCAGCCCTAGACAGTACTATGGCTACACCTTC. It translates to CASSPRQYYGYTF. This chain connects TRBV5-1 to TRBJ1-2; perhaps TRBD1 as D (5 bases). The CDR3 is 13 residues long. Trimming removed 4 bases from V and 3 bases from J, with 10 bases in between. Germline V gene lookup returns CDR1 SGHRS and CDR2 YFSETQ.

The rearrangement joins TRBV20-1 to TRBJ1-1; TRBD1 is a possible D gene (6 bases). The V gene lost 4 bases and the J gene lost 1 base, with 13 bases spanning the gap. CDR3 length equals 14 residues. Germline assignment: CDR1 DFQATT and CDR2 SNEGSKA (reference sequence). CDR3 protein: CSATPGATNTEAFF. The CDR3, as DNA: TGCAGTGCTACCCCGGGGGCGACGAACACTGAAGCTTTCTTT.

This clonotype was counted only a few times. This chain joins TRBV6-5 and TRBJ1-1; D remains unclear. This CDR3 region has 12 residues. The V and J ends lost 3 bases and 7 bases respectively, with 9 bases between them. Germline assignment: CDR1 MNHEY and CDR2 SVGAGI. CDR3 region: CASSYLDGEAFF. The DNA for the CDR3 is TGTGCCAGCAGTTATCTGGACGGTGAAGCTTTCTTT.

This clonotype was seen at least ten times. The chain is built from TRBV2 and TRBJ2-1; D may be TRBD1 or TRBD2 (6 bases each). Germline V gives CDR1 SNHLY, CDR2 FYNNEI. This CDR3 region has 16 residues. Trimming stripped 3 bases from V and 4 bases from J, with 16 bases between. The CDR3 DNA follows: TGTGCCAGCAGTGAGGACCCCGGGGGCCCTTACAATGAGCAGTTCTTC. Translated, it gives CASSEDPGGPYNEQFF.